The 26 T cell receptor beta chains below were found in one sample sequenced in a study of shared clonotypes between healthy human individuals. The naive CD8 population came from CD45RO-negative cells selected for CCR7, without terminally differentiated effector memory CD45RA+ cells. This table comes from immunoSEQ multiplex PCR, and its TCRdb copy is limited to in-frame clones, with some not included. The table includes some 1,900,000 clones, 85% to 95% detected once. Material: naive CD8+ T cells sorted from blood. These receptor sequences come from a man aged 18 to 29 in good health.

V usage is TRBV13 and J usage is TRBJ2-7; 9 positions match TRBD1. Per germline, CDR1 PRHDT and CDR2 FYEKMQ (reference sequence). The J segment lost 2 bases and the V segment lost 5 bases, leaving 7 bases of the junction unmatched. This CDR3 comprises 15 residues. CDR3 bases: TGTGCCAGCAGCGCCCCGGGACAGGGTGCCTACGAGCAGTACTTC. It is translated as CASSAPGQGAYEQYF.

The chain is built from TRBV5-1 and TRBJ1-1; D is ambiguous. Trimming left V 6 bases short and J 4 bases short, with 16 bases between. Germline-derived CDR1 and CDR2 are SGHRS and YFSETQ. This CDR3 spans 14 amino acids. The CDR3 DNA sequence: TGCGCCAGCACCCCTATGGGAGCGGGCACTGAAGCTTTCTTT. Protein sequence: CASTPMGAGTEAFF.

V and J are TRBV13 and TRBJ1-1; D gene unclear. Trimming took off 2 bases at V and 11 bases at J, with 9 bases between the two ends. The germline gives CDR1 PRHDT, CDR2 FYEKMQ (reference sequence). The CDR3 totals 11 residues. The CDR3 DNA follows: TGTGCCAGCAGCTTACGTGAATCGGCTTTCTTT. Its protein product is CASSLRESAFF.

The chain uses TRBV4-3 and TRBJ1-4; D not resolved. The V end lost 0 bases, the J end lost 10 bases, and 15 bases lay between the germline ends. Germline V gives CDR1 LGHNA, CDR2 YSLEER. The CDR3 totals 15 residues. The CDR3 coding sequence is TGCGCCAGCAGCCAAGATGGGGTCTCCTCGGGAAAACTGTTTTTT. Protein product: CASSQDGVSSGKLFF.

The chain recombines TRBV25-1 with TRBJ1-1, with a tentative D call TRBD1 (5 bases). The CDR3 contains 12 residues. Germline values: CDR1 MGHDK, CDR2 SYGVNS. V lost 3 bases to trimming and J lost 7 bases, with 9 bases between them. The CDR3 reads CASSDAGHEAFF. CDR3 nucleotide sequence: TGTGCCAGCAGTGATGCAGGGCATGAAGCTTTCTTT.

The V gene is TRBV7-9, the J gene TRBJ2-5; 13 nucleotides line up with TRBD2. Germline loops: CDR1 SEHNR, CDR2 FQNEAQ (reference sequence). CDR3 size: 18 residues. Losses at the gene ends were 1 base for V and 5 bases for J; bases not matched to a gene: 10. CDR3: CASSLGWTGTSGIETQYF. The CDR3 DNA reads TGTGCCAGCAGCTTAGGATGGACCGGGACTAGCGGGATCGAGACCCAGTACTTC.

The sample holds one count of this clone. The rearrangement links TRBV7-9 to TRBJ1-1, with TRBD1 identical over 8 bases. The germline gives CDR1 SEHNR, CDR2 FQNEAQ (reference sequence). V lost 1 base to trimming and J lost 11 bases; unmatched junction nucleotides: 6. CDR3 length equals 13 residues. CDR3: CASSLEWDRWAFF. CDR3 nucleotides: TGTGCCAGCAGCTTAGAATGGGACAGGTGGGCTTTCTTT. Drawing the rest from reference TRBV7-9 and TRBJ1-1, the complete variable domain is DTGVSQNPRHKITKRGQNVTFRCDPISEHNRLYWYRQTLGQGPEFLTYFQNEAQLEKSRLLSDRFSAERPKGSFSTLEIQRTEQGDSAMYLCASSLEWDRWAFFGQGTRLTVV.

The chain uses TRBV30 and TRBJ2-7, with TRBD2 identical over 7 bases. This CDR3 has 14 residues. Germline V gives CDR1 GTSNPN, CDR2 SVGIG (reference sequence). V shed 2 bases, J shed 3 bases, and the junction held 7 bases outside the gene matches. CDR3 loop: CAWSLPGTNYEQYF. The CDR3 DNA reads TGTGCCTGGAGTCTGCCCGGGACTAACTACGAGCAGTACTTC. Using reference TRBV30 and TRBJ2-7 for the parts outside the CDR3, the full variable domain is SQTIHQWPATLVQPVGSPLSLECTVEGTSNPNLYWYRQAAGRGLQLLFYSVGIGQISSEVPQNLSASRPQDRQFILSSKKLLLSDSGFYLCAWSLPGTNYEQYFGPGTRLTVT.

The J gene is TRBJ2-2, the V gene TRBV9; D is possibly TRBD2 (6 bases). The CDR3 loop spans 14 amino acids. The germline V gene has CDR1 SGDLS and CDR2 YYNGEE. V shed 5 bases and J shed 6 bases, with 14 bases lying between them. As DNA, the CDR3 is TGTGCCAGCAGTCCATCGACGGGGGCCGGGGAGCTGTTTTTT. Its translation is CASSPSTGAGELFF.

The genes are TRBV19 and TRBJ1-2; D not resolved. Germline assignment: CDR1 LNHDA and CDR2 SQIVND (reference sequence). CDR3 length equals 12 residues. The ends were cut back, 5 bases at V and 4 bases at J, with 8 bases in the middle. The CDR3 is CASSPVGYGYTF. For the CDR3, the DNA is TGTGCCAGTAGTCCGGTGGGCTATGGCTACACCTTC.

In regard to this clone: In the same sample, other DNA sequences code for this CDR3. The rearrangement joins TRBV7-9 to TRBJ1-1, with no clear D. The ends were cut back, 1 base at V and 2 bases at J, with 11 bases in the middle. Germline V gives CDR1 SEHNR, CDR2 FQNEAQ (reference sequence). The CDR3 covers 15 residues. The CDR3 protein is CASSLVRGENTEAFF. CDR3 DNA: TGTGCCAGCAGCTTAGTCCGGGGAGAAAACACTGAAGCTTTCTTT. Based on the CDR3 plus reference TRBV7-9 and TRBJ1-1, the full variable domain is DTGVSQNPRHKITKRGQNVTFRCDPISEHNRLYWYRQTLGQGPEFLTYFQNEAQLEKSRLLSDRFSAERPKGSFSTLEIQRTEQGDSAMYLCASSLVRGENTEAFFGQGTRLTVV.

The gene calls are TRBV18 and TRBJ1-3; TRBD1 matches 9 bases. This CDR3 is 18 amino acids long. V shed 6 bases, J shed 3 bases, and the junction held 15 bases outside the gene matches. Per germline, CDR1 KGHSH and CDR2 LQKENI. CDR3 loop: CASSGQGEVKTFGNTIYF. In nucleotides, the CDR3 is TGTGCCAGCTCGGGACAGGGTGAAGTAAAGACCTTTGGAAACACCATATATTTT.

For the CDR3, the DNA is TGTGCCAGCCAACCCGGGACTAGCGGGGGGTGGGCACAAGATACGCAGTATTTT. Translating gives CASQPGTSGGWAQDTQYF. The chain is built from TRBV27 and TRBJ2-3, with 15 bases identical to TRBD2. CDR1 is MNHEY, CDR2 SMNVEV, per germline (reference sequence). The CDR3 is 18 amino acids. V lost 8 bases and J lost 5; bases outside the gene matches: 14.

V is TRBV7-8 and J is TRBJ2-7; 9 bases map to TRBD1. The CDR3 contains 15 residues. Losses at the gene ends were 4 bases for V and 4 bases for J; bases not matched to a gene: 8. The V gene's germline CDR1 is SGHVS and CDR2 FQNEAQ. CDR3 DNA sequence: TGTGCCAGCAGCTCCCCCCGGGACAGGGCTTACGAGCAGTACTTC. Protein sequence: CASSSPRDRAYEQYF.

Points on this clone: Other DNA sequences in the same sample also yield this CDR3. The V call is TRBV4-1, the J call TRBJ2-2; TRBD2 aligns across 7 bases. The junction had 2 bases not matched to a gene; V was cut back by 2 bases and J by 2 bases. CDR1 and CDR2 (germline): MGHRA, YSYEKL. The CDR3 is 15 residues long. This CDR3 reads CASSQRAGNTGELFF. For the CDR3, the DNA is TGCGCCAGCAGCCAACGAGCGGGAAACACCGGGGAGCTGTTTTTT.

The V call is TRBV9, the J call TRBJ2-7, with D uncertain. The CDR3 extends over 14 amino acids. The germline CDR1 and CDR2 sequences are SGDLS and YYNGEE. Trimming shortened V by 3 bases and J by 3 bases, and 13 bases separated the two germline ends. In DNA, the CDR3 is TGTGCCAGCAGCGCAAATCCTTCTGACTACGAGCAGTACTTC. Encoded protein: CASSANPSDYEQYF.

V gene TRBV6-6 combines with J gene TRBJ2-3, with TRBD2 as a possible D gene (5 bases). V was clipped by 2 bases and J by 2 bases, with 11 bases between them. In germline, CDR1 is MNHNY, CDR2 SVGAGI (reference sequence). This CDR3 spans 15 amino acids. This CDR3 reads CASSYEGWDTDTQYF. The CDR3 DNA reads as TGTGCCAGCAGTTACGAGGGCTGGGACACAGATACGCAGTATTTT.

The V gene is TRBV11-2, the J gene TRBJ2-2, with a possible D match to TRBD2 (6 bases). V gave up 0 bases and J gave up 3 bases, with 14 bases separating them. This CDR3 contains 17 residues. CDR1 SGHAT and CDR2 FQNNGV come from the germline V gene. DNA of the CDR3: TGTGCCAGCAGCTTAGATTTGGAGGGGACGGACACCGGGGAGCTGTTTTTT. As protein: CASSLDLEGTDTGELFF.

In DNA, the CDR3 is TGCGCCAGCAGCCAGGTGTCTGAGGGATCTGGAAACACCATATATTTT. It yields the protein CASSQVSEGSGNTIYF. V usage is TRBV4-3 and J usage is TRBJ1-3; D call uncertain. The length of the CDR3 is 16 residues. Germline CDR1 and CDR2: LGHNA and YSLEER. V lost 3 bases and J lost 1, with 13 bases in between.

This sequence joins TRBV10-2 and TRBJ1-1, with D possibly being TRBD1 (5 bases). Germline CDR1 reads WSHSY; CDR2 reads SAAADI. There are 15 residues in the CDR3. Trimming cost V 3 bases and J 7 bases, with 18 bases left between them. CDR3 residues: CASSELYRGLVEAFF. The DNA for the CDR3 is TGCGCCAGCAGTGAACTGTATAGGGGTCTTGTTGAAGCTTTCTTT.

The chain carries TRBV9 and TRBJ2-7; tentative D call: TRBD1 (5 bases). The V gene's germline CDR1 is SGDLS and CDR2 YYNGEE. The V gene lost 3 bases and the J gene lost 4 bases, with 14 bases spanning the gap. The CDR3 has 14 amino acids. Here the CDR3 reads CASSEGLHGYEQYF. CDR3 bases: TGTGCCAGCAGCGAGGGGCTACATGGATACGAGCAGTACTTC.

As regards this clone: The sample carries other DNA sequences with the same CDR3. The chain has TRBV28 and TRBJ2-7; no firm D call. This CDR3 is 12 amino acids long. V shed 3 bases and J shed 7 bases, with 10 bases lying between them. Germline CDR1 and CDR2: MDHEN and SYDVKM. Written as DNA, the CDR3 is TGTGCCAGCAGTTTGCCCGGCCCGGAGCAGTACTTC. Protein: CASSLPGPEQYF.

This chain joins TRBV27 and TRBJ1-2, with D perhaps TRBD1 (5 bases). Trimming pared 3 bases from V and 8 bases from J, leaving 13 bases between. Germline V gene sequence: CDR1 MNHEY, CDR2 SMNVEV (reference sequence). The CDR3 is 13 residues long. Here the CDR3 reads CASSLSRAEGYTF. CDR3 DNA: TGTGCCAGCAGTTTGTCCAGGGCAGAGGGCTACACCTTC.

The gene calls are TRBV9 and TRBJ2-3; 7 bases map to TRBD2. Germline values: CDR1 SGDLS, CDR2 YYNGEE. With V trimmed by 3 bases and J by 2 bases, 3 bases remained unmatched. The length of the CDR3 is 14 residues. The CDR3 region is CASSASGFTDTQYF. The CDR3, as DNA: TGTGCCAGCAGCGCTAGCGGCTTCACAGATACGCAGTATTTT.

V gene TRBV27 combines with J gene TRBJ2-7, with D possibly TRBD1 on 5 matching bases. Germline assignment: CDR1 MNHEY and CDR2 SMNVEV (reference sequence). Trimming left V 2 bases short and J 0 bases short, with 14 bases between. CDR3 length: 16 amino acids. CDR3 sequence: CASSLGPGSSSYEQYF. CDR3 DNA sequence: TGTGCCAGCAGTTTAGGGCCAGGGTCGAGCTCCTACGAGCAGTACTTC.

The chain joins TRBV29-1 to TRBJ2-1; the D is unclear. The length of the CDR3 is 13 residues. Germline V gene lookup returns CDR1 SQVTM and CDR2 ANQGSEA. V was trimmed by 7 bases and J by 4 bases, leaving 14 bases between them. The CDR3 reads CSALGPNYNEQFF. CDR3 in DNA: TGCAGCGCCTTGGGTCCAAATTACAATGAGCAGTTCTTC.